This T cell receptor beta chain derives from a study of memory CD4+ T cells and cytomegalovirus serostatus (dated by TCRdb to about 2019). At the level of the whole study: The cohort comprised 33 healthy Belgian adults, 9 CMV seropositive and some 25 CMV seronegative. CD4+ memory TCRbeta repertoires of a Belgian cohort with known cytomegalovirus serostatus were sequenced in order to replicate a published TCR-based CMV serostatus classifier. General conclusions and limits of the study: Only CD4+CD45RO+ memory cells were sequenced, in contrast to the original study, which included naive and memory CD4+ and CD8+ populations. On the Belgian cohort, the classifier based on the original framework reached a median bootstrapped AUC of nearly 0.96, with a 95% CI of 0.76-1.00. Of fewer than 200 previously reported CMV-associated TCRbeta sequences, about 72 appeared in the CD4+ memory repertoires, each in one to five individuals. CMV serostatus prediction reached a median bootstrapped AUC of 0.95 with the original framework and approximately 0.92 with a US-trained random forest. The results were interpreted as suggesting that the CMV-associated TCR signature is largely present in the CD4+ memory repertoire.

The Quick-DNA Microprep Kit was used to extract genomic DNA from the sorted cells. Amplification of TCRbeta DNA was done with the immunoSEQ hsTCRbeta kit, following the protocol from the manufacturer. An Illumina MiSeq instrument was used to sequence the TCRbeta libraries. The authors' analysis ran thus. After out-of-frame sequences were removed, 2.4 million or so distinct TCRbeta sequences remained, averaging about 66,813 per individual. Two values were used to score each individual: the count of 150 to 200 previously reported CMV-associated TCRbeta sequences and the total count of productive distinct TCRbeta sequences. A beta-binomial model was reimplemented in Python, and scikit-learn random forests with default parameters were trained on US cohort data. Classifier performance on the Belgian cohort was summarized as median AUC with percentile confidence intervals over 10,000 bootstrap iterations. TCRdb took this table from immuneACCESS and kept in-frame rearrangements with V and J called. Such tables lack part of the clones; where checked against another copy, unresolved V genes explain under half of the gap, and the rest is unexplained. Clone size and V and J calls were adopted from that table, with D and trimming inferred from the DNA. A total of about 96,000 clones appear in this sample, about 80% of them only once. Of the sample, around 3.6% falls within the top ten clones.

The CDR3 sequence holds 12 residues, the cysteine and phenylalanine included. The read is trimmed to its CDR3 DNA, 36 bases read in frame from base 1. CDR1 MDHEN and CDR2 SYDVKM are derived from the germline V gene. V is reduced by 6 bases and J by 2 bases, leaving a spacing of 5 bases between them. Single viable CD3+CD4+CD8-CD45RO+ cells were sorted as memory CD4+ T cells on a FACSAria II. CMV serostatus was determined using a Roche Elecsys assay that detects serum IgG against CMV pp150, pp28, p38 and p52. Following thawing, total CD4+ T cells were enriched through positive selection using CD4 magnetic microbeads. The samples came from a different study that was designed specifically to examine the CD4+ T cell memory repertoire. Peripheral blood mononuclear cells were isolated and cryopreserved according to standard operating procedures, and serum was stored at -80 degrees C. Staining used CD3-PerCP (BW264/56), CD4-APC (RPA-T4), CD45RO-PE (UCHT1) and CD8-Pacific Orange (3B5) antibodies, with Sytox blue excluding non-viable cells.

This clone was counted once. What antigen it recognizes has not been identified. Per-base quality was not reported, and no clone a single base away is much larger than it. The sequenced material came from memory CD4+ T cells from blood. Recombination joined TRBV28 with TRBJ1-5, with the D gene too uncertain to name. The sequence was collected from an adult in good health and CMV-seropositive. The DNA is TGTGCCAGCAGGGAGCGCAATCAGCCCCAGCATTTT. It is translated as CASRERNQPQHF.